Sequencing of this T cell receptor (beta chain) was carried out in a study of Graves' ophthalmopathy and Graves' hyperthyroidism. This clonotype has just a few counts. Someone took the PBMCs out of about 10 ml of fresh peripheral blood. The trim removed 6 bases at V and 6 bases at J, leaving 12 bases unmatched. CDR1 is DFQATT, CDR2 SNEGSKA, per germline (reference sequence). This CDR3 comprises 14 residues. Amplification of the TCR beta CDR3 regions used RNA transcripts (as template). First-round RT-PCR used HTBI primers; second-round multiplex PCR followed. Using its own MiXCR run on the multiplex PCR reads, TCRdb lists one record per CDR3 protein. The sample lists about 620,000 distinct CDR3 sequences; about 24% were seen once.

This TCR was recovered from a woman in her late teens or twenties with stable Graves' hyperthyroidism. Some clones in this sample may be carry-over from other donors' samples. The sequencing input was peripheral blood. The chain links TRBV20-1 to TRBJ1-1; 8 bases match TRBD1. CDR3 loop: CSAPIRDRFPEAFF. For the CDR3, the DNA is TGCAGTGCACCTATCCGGGACAGGTTCCCTGAAGCTTTCTTT.